The 20 T cell receptor beta chains given below trace back to one sample, sequenced in a study of cytomegalovirus exposure and HLA in healthy donors. Both 60 Vbeta primers and 13 Jbeta primers went into the PCR. Here immunoSEQ multiplex PCR was the method, and the copy in TCRdb shows in-frame clones only, minus some. This sample has some 150,000 clones, with around 80% found just once. Sequencing was done on a sample of PBMCs. These TCRs come from a woman between 50 and 59 years old in good health and CMV-seropositive.

This clone has only one observation. This rearrangement joins TRBV19 to TRBJ2-3; 15 bases align to TRBD2. Germline-derived CDR1 and CDR2 are LNHDA and SQIVND (reference sequence). The CDR3 extends over 16 amino acids. J was trimmed by 5 bases and V by 7 bases; bases with no gene match: 7. DNA of the CDR3: TGTGCCAGTACTTGGACTAGCGGGAGGGCAGTAGATACGCAGTATTTT. This gives the protein CASTWTSGRAVDTQYF. Looking up the rest from reference TRBV19 and TRBJ2-3 gives the full variable domain: DGGITQSPKYLFRKEGQNVTLSCEQNLNHDAMYWYRQDPGQGLRLIYYSQIVNDFQKGDIAEGYSVSREKKESFPLTVTSAQKNPTAFYLCASTWTSGRAVDTQYFGPGTRLTVL.

A remark on this clone: One junction end does not reproduce the germline sequence, and a read error may be involved. The chain has TRBV7-7 and TRBJ1-2; D gene ambiguous. CDR1 is SSHAT and CDR2 is FNYEAQ in the germline V gene (reference sequence). This CDR3 contains 15 residues. This chain's CDR3 is CASSLVHIPNYGYTF. The CDR3 DNA is TGTGCTAGCAGCTTAGTCCACATTCCAAACTATGGCTACACCTTC.

The chain uses TRBV20-1 and TRBJ2-7; the match to TRBD1 covers 7 bases. V trimming: 5 bases; J trimming: 6 bases; junction bases outside the gene matches: 4. The germline gives CDR1 DFQATT, CDR2 SNEGSKA (reference sequence). This CDR3 region has 11 residues. The CDR3 DNA is TGCAGTGCTCACAGGGGTGGCGAGCAGTACTTC. The encoded protein is CSAHRGGEQYF.

The J gene is TRBJ1-4, the V gene TRBV19; TRBD1 matches at 10 bases. This CDR3 is built from 15 residues. The V gene's germline CDR1 is LNHDA and CDR2 SQIVND (reference sequence). V lost 5 bases, J lost 8 bases, and 8 bases stayed unmatched. In nucleotides, the CDR3 is TGTGCCAGTAGTCCCAGGACAGGGGGAGGAGAAAAACTGTTTTTT. It translates to CASSPRTGGGEKLFF.

This sequence joins TRBV2 and TRBJ2-2; 11 bases line up with TRBD2. J lost 8 bases, V lost 7 bases, and 3 bases had no gene match. CDR1 SNHLY and CDR2 FYNNEI come from the germline V gene. The CDR3 has 13 residues. The CDR3 loop reads CASKLAGVGELFF. The CDR3 DNA reads as TGTGCCAGCAAACTAGCGGGAGTGGGGGAGCTGTTTTTT.

This chain uses TRBV10-1 with TRBJ2-5; D is undetermined. Per germline, CDR1 WNHNN and CDR2 SYGVQD (reference sequence). The CDR3 extends over 12 amino acids. The V and J ends lost 0 bases and 10 bases respectively, with 9 bases between them. The CDR3 nucleotides read TGCGCCAGCAGTGAGTCGTCGAGTTACCAGTACTTC. This translates into CASSESSSYQYF.

The V gene is TRBV29-1, the J gene TRBJ2-7, with TRBD1 matching 7 bases. The V gene's germline CDR1 is SQVTM and CDR2 ANQGSEA. V lost 5 bases to trimming and J lost 3 bases; unmatched junction nucleotides: 4. This CDR3 is 12 amino acids long. CDR3 amino acids: CSVNRGHYEQYF. CDR3 nucleotide sequence: TGCAGCGTTAACAGGGGACACTACGAGCAGTACTTC.

The chain couples TRBV7-2 to TRBJ2-7; 8 nucleotides match TRBD2. V shed 1 base, J shed 2 bases, and the junction held 7 bases outside the gene matches. The CDR3 sequence is 16 residues long. Germline CDR1 and CDR2: SGHTA and FQGNSA. The CDR3 loop reads CASSLEGGGKAYEQYF. The CDR3 DNA follows: TGTGCCAGCAGCTTAGAAGGCGGGGGGAAAGCCTACGAGCAGTACTTC.

The CDR3 region is CASSPTASLSLSEGYGYTF. In nucleotides, the CDR3 is TGTGCCAGCAGCCCCACCGCCAGCCTTTCCCTTTCCGAGGGCTATGGCTACACCTTC. V is TRBV14 and J is TRBJ1-2, with unresolved D. Trimming shortened V by 4 bases and J by 4 bases, and 28 bases separated the two germline ends. The CDR3 totals 19 residues. From germline, CDR1 is SGHDN and CDR2 FVKESK.

The rearrangement uses TRBV9 and TRBJ1-1, with a tentative D call TRBD1 (6 bases). The CDR3 sequence is 13 residues long. Deletions cut 3 bases from V and 10 bases from J, with 16 bases between. Germline V gene sequence: CDR1 SGDLS, CDR2 YYNGEE. CDR3 sequence (DNA): TGTGCCAGCAGCGCATCGGACAGTACTACAGCTTTCTTT. Protein product: CASSASDSTTAFF.

The count of this clone is one. The genes are TRBV7-9 and TRBJ1-1; 8 nucleotides align to TRBD1. Germline CDR1 reads SEHNR; CDR2 reads FQNEAQ (reference sequence). V trimming: 5 bases; J trimming: 0 bases; junction bases outside the gene matches: 14. The CDR3 loop spans 18 amino acids. The CDR3 spells CASSRRRQGSGMNTEAFF. The CDR3, as DNA: TGTGCCAGCAGCCGAAGACGACAGGGGTCTGGGATGAACACTGAAGCTTTCTTT.

This clone was recorded a few times. This chain uses TRBV5-1 with TRBJ2-3; D remains ambiguous. The CDR3 runs 14 residues. Germline CDR1 reads SGHRS; CDR2 reads YFSETQ. Deletions cut 1 base from V and 1 base from J, with 7 bases between. This chain's CDR3 is CASSLMAGTDTQYF. CDR3 DNA sequence: TGCGCCAGCAGCTTGATGGCTGGCACAGATACGCAGTATTTT.

There are a few counts of this clone. The rearrangement uses TRBV21-1 and TRBJ2-7; the table assigns TRBD1, which was not confirmed against the DNA. TRBV21-1 is a recognized pseudogene. The CDR3 spans 12 residues. The chain's CDR3 is CASSSRGYEQYF. CDR3 nucleotide sequence: TGTGCCAGTTCTAGCAGGGGCTACGAGCAGTACTTC.

This sequence joins TRBV28 and TRBJ2-7; D is undetermined. V was trimmed by 2 bases and J by 0 bases, leaving 17 bases between them. The CDR3 runs 17 residues. Germline-derived CDR1 and CDR2 are MDHEN and SYDVKM. The CDR3 spells CASSLKLALLFSYEQYF. CDR3 nucleotide sequence: TGTGCCAGCAGTTTAAAACTCGCCCTTCTCTTCTCCTACGAGCAGTACTTC. Drawing the rest from reference TRBV28 and TRBJ2-7, the complete variable domain is DVKVTQSSRYLVKRTGEKVFLECVQDMDHENMFWYRQDPGLGLRLIYFSYDVKMKEKGDIPEGYSVSREKKERFSLILESASTNQTSMYLCASSLKLALLFSYEQYFGPGTRLTVT.

The chain combines TRBV7-6 with TRBJ1-4, with 9 nucleotides matching TRBD1. Germline CDR1 SGHVS, CDR2 FNYEAQ. V trimming: 5 bases; J trimming: 8 bases; junction bases outside the gene matches: 6. The CDR3 runs 14 residues. The CDR3 DNA reads TGTGCCAGCAGCCGGGGACAGGGTGGCGAAAAACTGTTTTTT. This gives the protein CASSRGQGGEKLFF.

Remarks on this clone: A read error may produce the germline difference seen at one junction end. The chain carries TRBV7-2 and TRBJ2-1; D is unresolved. Per germline, CDR1 SGHTA and CDR2 FQGNSA. There are 14 residues in the CDR3. The CDR3 spells CASSLEYSNNEQFF. DNA for the CDR3: TGTGCCAGCAGCTTAGAGTACTCCAACAATGAGCAGTTCTTC.

The chain carries TRBV6-1 and TRBJ1-5, with D possibly being TRBD1 (5 bases). This CDR3 region has 13 residues. V lost 10 bases and J lost 0, with 10 bases in between. Germline V gene sequence: CDR1 MNHNS, CDR2 SASEGT. CDR3 in amino acids: CAIGGGSNQPQHF. For the CDR3, the DNA is TGTGCCATCGGGGGGGGTAGCAATCAGCCCCAGCATTTT.

The chain combines TRBV29-1 with TRBJ1-2, with D tentatively TRBD1 (6 bases). The CDR3 runs to 15 residues. V shed 5 bases and J shed 3 bases, with 19 bases lying between them. Germline-derived CDR1 and CDR2 are SQVTM and ANQGSEA. For the CDR3, the DNA is TGCAGCGTTAGAGCCGGGGGGCGGGAGGACTATGGCTACACCTTC. It encodes CSVRAGGREDYGYTF.

The rearrangement uses TRBV7-6 and TRBJ2-2, with TRBD2 matching over 7 bases. Trimming cost V 5 bases and J 4 bases; bases outside gene matches: 10. Germline V CDR1 and CDR2: SGHVS, FNYEAQ. CDR3 length: 16 amino acids. CDR3 sequence: CASSPSAGASTGELFF. DNA of the CDR3: TGTGCCAGCAGCCCCAGCGCGGGAGCGAGCACCGGGGAGCTGTTTTTT.

This chain links TRBV4-2 with TRBJ1-1; D not certain. The length of the CDR3 is 16 residues. The germline gives CDR1 LGHNA, CDR2 YNFKEQ. Trimming removed 0 bases from V and 10 bases from J, with 21 bases in between. This CDR3 is CASSQDRSVRRQRAFF. The CDR3 bases are TGTGCCAGCAGCCAAGATCGTTCTGTAAGGCGGCAGAGAGCTTTCTTT.